These 27 T cell receptor beta chains originate from one sample sequenced in a study of shared clonotypes between healthy human individuals (dated by TCRdb to 2018 to 2020). The library was prepared using the immunoSEQ multiplex PCR assay. TCRdb took this table from immuneACCESS and kept in-frame rearrangements with V and J called. Such tables lack part of the clones; where checked against another copy, unresolved V genes explain under half of the gap, and the rest is unexplained. The sample data list approximately 440,000 clones, and 60% to 80% of these were observed just once. The top ten hold more than 10% of the sample. Sequenced sample: PBMCs. These receptors all stem from a woman between 40 and 50 years old in good health. Some clones in this sample may be carry-over from other donors' samples.

About this clone itself: A far larger clone is one nucleotide away, so this likely arose from a read error. Other DNA sequences in this sample translate to the same CDR3. V and J are TRBV5-6 and TRBJ1-2; 10 nucleotides agree with TRBD1. Germline values: CDR1 SGHDT, CDR2 YYEEEE. The CDR3 contains 17 residues. CDR3 region: CASSLGFDRGPNYGYTF. CDR3 DNA: TGTGCCAGCAGCTTGGGATTCGACAGGGGGCCTAACTATGGCTACACCTTT.

The table lists this clone with a count of one. Other DNA sequences of this sample code for an identical CDR3. The chain joins TRBV7-3 to TRBJ2-1; D is unclear. Trimming removed 2 bases at V and 6 bases at J, with 2 bases between. Looked up from germline, CDR1 is SGHTA and CDR2 is FQGTGA. The length of the CDR3 is 11 residues. CDR3 bases: TGTGCCAGCAGCTTAGGCAATGAGCAGTTCTTC. As protein: CASSLGNEQFF.

This clone showed up just once. The V and J genes are TRBV9 and TRBJ2-1; maybe TRBD1 (5 bases). The CDR3 extends over 15 amino acids. V was clipped by 2 bases and J by 6 bases, with 15 bases between them. Germline CDR1 SGDLS, CDR2 YYNGEE. The CDR3 DNA reads as TGTGCCAGCAGCGTCAGGGCCCTCAGCACCAATGAGCAGTTCTTC. This codes for CASSVRALSTNEQFF.

Comments on this clone: A much larger clone sits a single nucleotide away, making a read error possible. The V call is TRBV11-2, the J call TRBJ2-3; D remains unclear. This CDR3 contains 14 residues. Germline CDR1 SGHAT, CDR2 FQNNGV. V gave up 1 base and J gave up 1 base, with 6 bases separating them. CDR3 loop: CASSLGRRTDTQYF. The CDR3 DNA is TGTGCCAGCAGCTTAGGCAGGCGCACAGATACGCAGTATTTT.

V usage is TRBV13 and J usage is TRBJ1-3; 7 bases match TRBD1. The ends lost 5 bases at V and 0 bases at J; junction bases unmatched: 10. Per the germline V gene, CDR1 is PRHDT and CDR2 is FYEKMQ (reference sequence). The CDR3 is made up of 17 amino acids. The DNA for the CDR3 is TGTGCCAGCAGCCGGACTCCGGGGACAGTCTCTGGAAACACCATATATTTT. Translating gives CASSRTPGTVSGNTIYF.

The chain employs TRBV15 and TRBJ2-7; 7 nucleotides align to TRBD2. V gave up 6 bases and J gave up 3 bases; unmatched junction bases: 5. CDR3 length: 13 residues. Looked up from germline, CDR1 is LNHNV and CDR2 is YYDKDF (reference sequence). DNA of the CDR3: TGTGCCACCAGTGTAGGGAGGGGCTACGAGCAGTACTTC. Translating it yields CATSVGRGYEQYF. Filled out from reference TRBV15 and TRBJ2-7, the complete variable domain reads DAMVIQNPRYQVTQFGKPVTLSCSQTLNHNVMYWYQQKSSQAPKLLFHYYDKDFNNEADTPDNFQSRRPNTSFCFLDIRSPGLGDTAMYLCATSVGRGYEQYFGPGTRLTVT.

The V and J genes are TRBV9 and TRBJ2-7, with 7 nucleotides matching TRBD2. The trim removed 5 bases at V and 2 bases at J, leaving 10 bases unmatched. Germline values: CDR1 SGDLS, CDR2 YYNGEE. The length of the CDR3 is 15 residues. The CDR3 sequence is CASSERLGGAYEQYF. DNA of the CDR3: TGTGCCAGCAGTGAACGCCTTGGGGGGGCCTACGAGCAGTACTTC.

This clone was counted at least ten times. The chain uses TRBV29-1 and TRBJ1-1; D unclear. The V end lost 0 bases, the J end lost 0 bases, and 8 bases lay between the germline ends. The CDR3 runs to 14 residues. Per germline, CDR1 SQVTM and CDR2 ANQGSEA. CDR3 DNA: TGCAGCGTTGAAGACTACTTAATGAACACTGAAGCTTTCTTT. Its translation: CSVEDYLMNTEAFF.

This chain joins TRBV4-1 and TRBJ1-1; D is unclear. The CDR3 spans 13 residues. Trimming left V 6 bases short and J 12 bases short, with 20 bases between. CDR1 is MGHRA, CDR2 YSYEKL, per germline. In DNA, the CDR3 is TGCGCCAGCAGACTGGGGAGTTCCACTACGACTTTCTTT. Translation gives CASRLGSSTTTFF.

Turning to this clone: Other DNA sequences of this sample code for an identical CDR3. Here the CDR3 reads CAISDRNQPQHF. CDR3 bases: TGTGCCATCAGTGACAGGAATCAGCCCCAGCATTTT. This chain joins TRBV10-3 and TRBJ1-5; no definite D call. The CDR3 covers 12 residues. Trimming removed 3 bases at V and 4 bases at J, with 4 bases between. Germline-derived CDR1 and CDR2 are ENHRY and SYGVKD.

The genes are TRBV6-1 and TRBJ1-2; 9 bases match TRBD1. Per the germline V gene, CDR1 is MNHNS and CDR2 is SASEGT. V lost 1 base and J lost 4; bases outside the gene matches: 4. This CDR3 has 15 residues. The DNA of the CDR3 is TGTGCCAGCAGTGAAGAGAGGACAGGGGCCTATGGCTACACCTTC. It encodes CASSEERTGAYGYTF.

V and J are TRBV18 and TRBJ2-2; no clear D. The germline V gene has CDR1 KGHSH and CDR2 LQKENI. This CDR3 has 13 amino acids. Trimming removed 4 bases from V and 6 bases from J, with 9 bases in between. In DNA, the CDR3 is TGTGCCAGCTCACGACAAGGCTCCGGGGAGCTGTTTTTT. Translated, it gives CASSRQGSGELFF.

The genes are TRBV29-1 and TRBJ2-7; D may match TRBD1 or TRBD2 (5 bases each). Looked up from germline, CDR1 is SQVTM and CDR2 is ANQGSEA. This CDR3 comprises 15 residues. V was shortened by 0 bases and J by 2 bases, with 14 bases between the two germline ends. The CDR3 DNA follows: TGCAGCGTTGAAGACCCGTCTGGGGGACCCTACGAGCAGTACTTC. Encoded protein: CSVEDPSGGPYEQYF.

The CDR3 sequence is CASSPGQNYGYTF. CDR3 DNA: TGTGCCAGCAGCCCCGGACAGAACTATGGCTACACCTTC. The V gene is TRBV2, the J gene TRBJ1-2; the D gene is possibly TRBD1 (6 bases). This CDR3 region has 13 residues. Between the trimmed V and J ends, which lost 6 bases and 2 bases, there was a span of 10 bases. Germline V gene sequence: CDR1 SNHLY, CDR2 FYNNEI.

This chain uses TRBV29-1 with TRBJ1-2; a weak D match, TRBD1 (5 bases). Per the germline V gene, CDR1 is SQVTM and CDR2 is ANQGSEA. The CDR3 sequence is 12 residues long. V lost 8 bases and J 8 bases, leaving 18 bases between the germline ends. Here the CDR3 reads CSTLDSRRGYTF. The CDR3 DNA is TGCAGCACCCTTGACAGCCGGAGAGGCTACACCTTC.

The chain joins TRBV27 to TRBJ2-7; no reliable D call. There are 12 residues in the CDR3. The germline V gene encodes CDR1 MNHEY and CDR2 SMNVEV (reference sequence). V shed 4 bases and J shed 5 bases, with 9 bases lying between them. The CDR3 loop is CASSSAIDEQYF. CDR3 sequence (DNA): TGTGCCAGCAGTTCAGCCATAGACGAGCAGTACTTC.

The chain has TRBV7-2 and TRBJ2-7; the D gene is possibly TRBD2 (5 bases). CDR3 length equals 14 residues. Germline assignment: CDR1 SGHTA and CDR2 FQGNSA. V lost 5 bases to trimming and J lost 3 bases, with 14 bases between them. The DNA for the CDR3 is TGTGCCAGCAGCCAAGCGGTTGGGGTCTACGAGCAGTACTTC. Translation: CASSQAVGVYEQYF.

The chain employs TRBV16 and TRBJ2-5; D call uncertain. Germline V gene sequence: CDR1 KGHSY, CDR2 FQNENV. The V and J ends lost 0 bases and 2 bases respectively, with 10 bases between them. The CDR3 contains 15 residues. As DNA, the CDR3 is TGTGCCAGCAGCCAATCGGGCGCGGATCAAGAGACCCAGTACTTC. Translating gives CASSQSGADQETQYF.

Only a few counts were recorded for this clone. This chain connects TRBV19 to TRBJ1-1; D uncertain. The CDR3 has 16 residues. The germline gives CDR1 LNHDA, CDR2 SQIVND (reference sequence). Trimming took off 3 bases at V and 4 bases at J, with 18 bases between the two ends. CDR3 nucleotide sequence: TGTGCCAGTAGTATGGGTGTGCGGGGATTAGGCACTGAAGCTTTCTTT. Translating gives CASSMGVRGLGTEAFF.

The chain employs TRBV11-1 and TRBJ1-2; 9 nucleotides match TRBD1. The CDR3 is made up of 16 amino acids. Germline V CDR1 and CDR2: SGHAT, FQDESV (reference sequence). After removal of 5 bases from V and 4 bases from J, the junction contained 11 bases not matched to a gene. The CDR3, as DNA: TGTGCCAGCAGCCGAGAAGTGGGACAGGGTGTCTATGGCTACACCTTC. This translates into CASSREVGQGVYGYTF.

As regards this clone: Given a far larger clone just one base away, this is likely a sequencing read error. V is TRBV28 and J is TRBJ1-1; 8 bases are shared with TRBD1. The germline V gene has CDR1 MDHEN and CDR2 SYDVKM. This CDR3 is 15 amino acids long. Germline trimming cut 5 bases from V and 0 bases from J; bases unmatched to any gene: 5. The CDR3 protein is CASSRPGQVNTEAFF. The CDR3, as DNA: TGTGCCAGCAGTCGGCCGGGACAGGTGAACACTGAAGCTTTCTTT.

Concerning this clone: This is likely an artifact of a read error, given a far larger clone one base away. The sample carries other DNA sequences with the same CDR3. The chain uses TRBV28 and TRBJ1-1; TRBD1 aligns across 8 bases. CDR3 size: 15 residues. Per germline, CDR1 MDHEN and CDR2 SYDVKM. Germline trimming cut 6 bases from V and 8 bases from J; bases unmatched to any gene: 14. CDR3 residues: CASSPGTGHSTEAFF. DNA of the CDR3: TGTGCCAGCAGCCCCGGGACAGGACACTCCACCGAAGCTTTCTTT.

The rearrangement joins TRBV5-1 to TRBJ1-2; 8 nucleotides line up with TRBD1. V gave up 4 bases and J gave up 6 bases; unmatched junction bases: 8. CDR1 is SGHRS and CDR2 is YFSETQ in the germline V gene. The CDR3 length is 14 residues. The CDR3 nucleotides are TGCGCCAGCAGCCCCTCGCGGGACAGGAATGGCTACACCTTC. Translation: CASSPSRDRNGYTF.

V is TRBV2 and J is TRBJ1-5; 9 bases match TRBD1. The CDR3 is 15 residues long. J lost 7 bases, V lost 6 bases, and 10 bases had no gene match. Germline CDR1 SNHLY, CDR2 FYNNEI. In DNA form, the CDR3 reads TGTGCCAGCAGCCGGGACAGGGAGTCGTCGCAGCCCCAGCATTTT. This encodes CASSRDRESSQPQHF.

V and J are TRBV30 and TRBJ2-2; D is perhaps TRBD2 (6 bases). CDR1 is GTSNPN, CDR2 SVGIG, per germline (reference sequence). The CDR3 extends over 17 amino acids. The V end was cut by 3 bases, the J end by 0 bases, with 17 bases between. The CDR3 loop is CAWRRGLGQSNTGELFF. The CDR3 DNA sequence: TGTGCCTGGAGGCGGGGACTGGGGCAATCGAACACCGGGGAGCTGTTTTTT.

The V gene is TRBV6-1, the J gene TRBJ2-1; 9 nucleotides line up with TRBD2. The CDR3 consists of 14 residues. V dropped 7 bases and J dropped 4; count of bases not matched to a gene: 5. The germline V gene encodes CDR1 MNHNS and CDR2 SASEGT. The CDR3 DNA is TGTGCCAGCAACCCGGGACTAGCATACAATGAGCAGTTCTTC. Protein product: CASNPGLAYNEQFF.

The table lists this clone with many counts. The genes are TRBV5-6 and TRBJ1-2; maybe TRBD1 (6 bases). Deletions cut 4 bases from V and 3 bases from J, with 19 bases between. Germline V gene sequence: CDR1 SGHDT, CDR2 YYEEEE. This CDR3 contains 16 residues. The CDR3 nucleotides read TGTGCCAGCAGCGTCAACAGCCCTACAGGGTACTATGGCTACACCTTC. It translates to CASSVNSPTGYYGYTF.